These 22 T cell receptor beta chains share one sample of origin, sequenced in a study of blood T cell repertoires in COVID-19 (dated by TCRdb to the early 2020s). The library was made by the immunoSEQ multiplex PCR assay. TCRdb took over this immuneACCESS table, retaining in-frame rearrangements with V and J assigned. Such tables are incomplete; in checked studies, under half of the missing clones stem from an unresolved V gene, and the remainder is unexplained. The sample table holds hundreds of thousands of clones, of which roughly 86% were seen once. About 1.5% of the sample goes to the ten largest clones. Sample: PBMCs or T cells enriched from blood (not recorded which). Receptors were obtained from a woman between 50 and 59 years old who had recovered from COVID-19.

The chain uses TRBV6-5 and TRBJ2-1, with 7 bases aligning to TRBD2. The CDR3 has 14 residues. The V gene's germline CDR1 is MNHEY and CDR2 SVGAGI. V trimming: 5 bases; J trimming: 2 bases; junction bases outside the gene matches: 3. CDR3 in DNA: TGTGCCAGCAGTAGAAGCGGGACCTACAATGAGCAGTTCTTC. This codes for CASSRSGTYNEQFF.

CDR3 amino acids: CASSMDRGMVEKLFF. The CDR3 nucleotides are TGTGCCAGCAGCATGGACAGGGGTATGGTTGAAAAACTGTTTTTT. The V call is TRBV28, the J call TRBJ1-4; 9 bases agree with TRBD1. J was trimmed by 7 bases and V by 6 bases; bases with no gene match: 9. The CDR3 has 15 residues. Germline-derived CDR1 and CDR2 are MDHEN and SYDVKM.

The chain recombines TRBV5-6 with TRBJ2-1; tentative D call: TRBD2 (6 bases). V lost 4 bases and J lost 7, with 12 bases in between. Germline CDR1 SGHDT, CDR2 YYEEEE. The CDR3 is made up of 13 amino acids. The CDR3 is CASSPLALNEQFF. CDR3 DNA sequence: TGTGCCAGCAGCCCCCTAGCGCTGAATGAGCAGTTCTTC.

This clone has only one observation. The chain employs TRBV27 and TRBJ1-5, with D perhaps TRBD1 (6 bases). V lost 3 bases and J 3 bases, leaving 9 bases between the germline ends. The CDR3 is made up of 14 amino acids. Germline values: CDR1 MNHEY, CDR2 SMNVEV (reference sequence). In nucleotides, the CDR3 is TGTGCCAGCAGTTTCCCAGGGGACAATCAGCCCCAGCATTTT. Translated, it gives CASSFPGDNQPQHF.

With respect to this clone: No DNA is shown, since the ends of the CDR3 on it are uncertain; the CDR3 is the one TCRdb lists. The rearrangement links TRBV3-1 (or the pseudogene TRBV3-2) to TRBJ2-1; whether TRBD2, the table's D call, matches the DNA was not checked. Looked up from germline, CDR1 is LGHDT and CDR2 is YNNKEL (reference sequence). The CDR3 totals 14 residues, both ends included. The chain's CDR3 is CASSQVASGSGEFF.

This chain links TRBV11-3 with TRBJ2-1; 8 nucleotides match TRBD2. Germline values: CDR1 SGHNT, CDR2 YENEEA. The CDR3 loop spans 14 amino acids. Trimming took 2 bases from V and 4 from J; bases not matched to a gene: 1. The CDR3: CASSLTSGYNEQFF. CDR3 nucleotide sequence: TGTGCCAGCAGCTTAACTAGCGGATACAATGAGCAGTTCTTC. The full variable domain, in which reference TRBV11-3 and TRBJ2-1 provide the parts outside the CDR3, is EAGVVQSPRYKIIEKKQPVAFWCNPISGHNTLYWYLQNLGQGPELLIRYENEEAVDDSQLPKDRFSAERLKGVDSTLKIQPAELGDSAVYLCASSLTSGYNEQFFGPGTRLTVL.

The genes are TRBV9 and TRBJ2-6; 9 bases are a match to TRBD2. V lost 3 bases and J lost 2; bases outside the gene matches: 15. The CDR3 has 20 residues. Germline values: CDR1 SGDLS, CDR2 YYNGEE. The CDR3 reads CASSGRTSAGEGTGANVLTF. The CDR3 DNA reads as TGTGCCAGCAGCGGAAGGACTAGCGCCGGAGAAGGGACTGGGGCCAACGTCCTGACTTTC.

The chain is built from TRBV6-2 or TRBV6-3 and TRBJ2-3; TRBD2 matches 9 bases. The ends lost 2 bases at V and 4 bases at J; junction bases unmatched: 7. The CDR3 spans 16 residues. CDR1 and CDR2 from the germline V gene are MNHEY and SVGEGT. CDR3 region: CASSYNSGSLADTQYF. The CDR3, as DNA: TGTGCCAGCAGTTACAATAGCGGGAGTCTCGCAGATACGCAGTATTTT.

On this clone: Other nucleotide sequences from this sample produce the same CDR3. CDR3 in amino acids: CASSPEETQYF. CDR3 sequence (DNA): TGTGCCAGCTCCCCGGAAGAGACCCAGTACTTC. The chain recombines TRBV18 with TRBJ2-5; D is ambiguous. The length of the CDR3 is 11 residues. Germline V gives CDR1 KGHSH, CDR2 LQKENI. V lost 6 bases, J lost 3 bases, and 5 bases lay in between.

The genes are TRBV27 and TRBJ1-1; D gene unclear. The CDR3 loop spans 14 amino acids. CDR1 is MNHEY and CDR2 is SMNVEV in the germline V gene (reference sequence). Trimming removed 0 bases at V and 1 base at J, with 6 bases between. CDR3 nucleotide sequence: TGTGCCAGCAGTTTATCCGGAGGGAACACTGAAGCTTTCTTT. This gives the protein CASSLSGGNTEAFF.

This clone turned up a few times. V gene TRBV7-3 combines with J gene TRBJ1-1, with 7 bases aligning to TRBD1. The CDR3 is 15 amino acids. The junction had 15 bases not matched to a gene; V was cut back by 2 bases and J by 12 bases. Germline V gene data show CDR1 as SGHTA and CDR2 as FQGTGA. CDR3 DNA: TGTGCCAGCAGCTTATTATCCCCGACAGGGCCGCGGACTTTCTTT. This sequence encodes CASSLLSPTGPRTFF.

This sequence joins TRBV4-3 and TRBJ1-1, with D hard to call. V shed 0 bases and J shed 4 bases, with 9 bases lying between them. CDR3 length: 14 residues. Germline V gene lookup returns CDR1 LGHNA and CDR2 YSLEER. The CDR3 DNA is TGCGCCAGCAGCCAAGAAGGGAGTCGCACTGAAGCTTTCTTT. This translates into CASSQEGSRTEAFF.

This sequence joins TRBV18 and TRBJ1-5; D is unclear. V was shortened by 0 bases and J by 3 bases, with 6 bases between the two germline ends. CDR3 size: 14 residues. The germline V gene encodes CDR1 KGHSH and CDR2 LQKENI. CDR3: CASSPPGPNQPQHF. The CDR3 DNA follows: TGTGCCAGCTCACCACCGGGCCCCAATCAGCCCCAGCATTTT.

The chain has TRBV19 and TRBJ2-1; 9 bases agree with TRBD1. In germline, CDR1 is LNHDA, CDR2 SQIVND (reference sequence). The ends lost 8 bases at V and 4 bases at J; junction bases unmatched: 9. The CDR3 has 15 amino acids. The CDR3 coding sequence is TGTGCCAGTTCCCGGACAGGGGCATTGTACAATGAGCAGTTCTTC. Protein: CASSRTGALYNEQFF. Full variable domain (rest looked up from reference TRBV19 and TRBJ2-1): DGGITQSPKYLFRKEGQNVTLSCEQNLNHDAMYWYRQDPGQGLRLIYYSQIVNDFQKGDIAEGYSVSREKKESFPLTVTSAQKNPTAFYLCASSRTGALYNEQFFGPGTRLTVL.

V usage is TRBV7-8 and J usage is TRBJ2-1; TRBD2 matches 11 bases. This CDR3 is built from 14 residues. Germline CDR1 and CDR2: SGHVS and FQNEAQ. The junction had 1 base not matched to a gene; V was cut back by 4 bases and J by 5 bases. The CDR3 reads CASSSGLADNEQFF. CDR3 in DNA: TGTGCCAGCAGCTCGGGACTAGCGGACAATGAGCAGTTCTTC.

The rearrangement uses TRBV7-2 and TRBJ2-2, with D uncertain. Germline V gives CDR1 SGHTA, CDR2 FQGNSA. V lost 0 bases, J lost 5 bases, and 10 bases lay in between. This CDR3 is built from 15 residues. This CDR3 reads CASSLALTVTGELFF. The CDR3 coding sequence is TGTGCCAGCAGCTTAGCGCTTACAGTTACCGGGGAGCTGTTTTTT.

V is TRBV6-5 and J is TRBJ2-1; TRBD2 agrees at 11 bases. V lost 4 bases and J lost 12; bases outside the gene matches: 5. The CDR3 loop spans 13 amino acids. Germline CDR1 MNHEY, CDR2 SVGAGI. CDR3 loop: CASSSSSGRTQFF. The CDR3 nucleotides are TGTGCCAGCAGTTCTTCTAGCGGGAGGACGCAGTTCTTC.

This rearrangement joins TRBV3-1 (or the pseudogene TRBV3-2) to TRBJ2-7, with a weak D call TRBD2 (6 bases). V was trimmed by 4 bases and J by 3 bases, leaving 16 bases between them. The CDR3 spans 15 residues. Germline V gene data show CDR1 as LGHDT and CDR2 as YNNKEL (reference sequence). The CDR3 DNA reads TGTGCCAGCAGCCGAACACTAGCCGGCGGCTACGAGCAGTACTTC. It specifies CASSRTLAGGYEQYF.

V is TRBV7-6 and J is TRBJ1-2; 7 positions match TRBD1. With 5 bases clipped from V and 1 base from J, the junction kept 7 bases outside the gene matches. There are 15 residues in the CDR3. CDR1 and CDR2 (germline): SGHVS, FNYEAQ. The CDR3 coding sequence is TGTGCCAGCAGCCCTAGGACAGGTTTTAACTATGGCTACACCTTC. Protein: CASSPRTGFNYGYTF.

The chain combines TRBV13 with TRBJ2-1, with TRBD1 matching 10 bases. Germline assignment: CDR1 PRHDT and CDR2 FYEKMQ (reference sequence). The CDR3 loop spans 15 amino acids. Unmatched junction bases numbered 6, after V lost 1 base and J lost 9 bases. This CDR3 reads CASSLDQTGGSEQFF. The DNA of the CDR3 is TGTGCCAGCAGCTTAGATCAGACAGGGGGCTCTGAGCAGTTCTTC.

The CDR3 nucleotides are TGTGCCAGTAGTAGATTAGCGGGAGGACCCTACAATGAGCAGTTCTTC. Its translation: CASSRLAGGPYNEQFF. The genes are TRBV19 and TRBJ2-1, with 10 bases identical to TRBD2. This CDR3 has 16 amino acids. Trimming cost V 4 bases and J 2 bases; bases outside gene matches: 5. Germline V gene sequence: CDR1 LNHDA, CDR2 SQIVND (reference sequence).

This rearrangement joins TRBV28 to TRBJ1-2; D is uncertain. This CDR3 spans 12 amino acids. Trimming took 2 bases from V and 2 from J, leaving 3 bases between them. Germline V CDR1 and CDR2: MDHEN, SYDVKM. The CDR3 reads CASSLINYGYTF. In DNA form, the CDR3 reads TGTGCCAGCAGTTTAATAAACTATGGCTACACCTTC.